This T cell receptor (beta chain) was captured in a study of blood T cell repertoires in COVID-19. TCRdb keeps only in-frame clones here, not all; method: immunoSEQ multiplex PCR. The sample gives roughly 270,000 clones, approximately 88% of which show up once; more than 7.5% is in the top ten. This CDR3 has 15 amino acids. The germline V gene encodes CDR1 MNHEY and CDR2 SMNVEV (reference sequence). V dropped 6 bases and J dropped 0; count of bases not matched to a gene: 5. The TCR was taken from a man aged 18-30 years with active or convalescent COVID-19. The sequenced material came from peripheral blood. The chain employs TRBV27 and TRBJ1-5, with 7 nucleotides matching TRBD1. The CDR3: CASRPQGDSNQPQHF. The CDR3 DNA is TGTGCCAGCAGGCCTCAGGGGGATAGCAATCAGCCCCAGCATTTT.